A single TCR beta chain is shown here with its context. The sample belongs to a study of memory CD8 T cells in hepatitis C reinfection. The V gene's germline CDR1 is SNHLY and CDR2 FYNNEI. The CDR3 length is 15 residues. Assay: immunoSEQ multiplex PCR; the TCRdb copy retains only in-frame clones and omits some. This table holds tens of thousands of clones, roughly 90% found once. Described time point: peak reinfection, 3 to 8 weeks after reinfection detection. No in vitro expansion preceded TCR sequencing of the sorted cells. A couple of donors provided sorted CD3+ CD8+ CD45RO- naive CD8 T cells at all three reinfection time points.

Material: naive CD8+ T cells sorted from blood. This TCR derives from a young man with hepatitis C virus infection. The chain employs TRBV2 and TRBJ2-7, with D perhaps matching TRBD2 (7 bases). The chain's CDR3 is CASTEGGGQIYEQYV. For the CDR3, the DNA is TGTGCCAGCACTGAAGGGGGGGGACAAATCTACGAGCAGTACGTC.